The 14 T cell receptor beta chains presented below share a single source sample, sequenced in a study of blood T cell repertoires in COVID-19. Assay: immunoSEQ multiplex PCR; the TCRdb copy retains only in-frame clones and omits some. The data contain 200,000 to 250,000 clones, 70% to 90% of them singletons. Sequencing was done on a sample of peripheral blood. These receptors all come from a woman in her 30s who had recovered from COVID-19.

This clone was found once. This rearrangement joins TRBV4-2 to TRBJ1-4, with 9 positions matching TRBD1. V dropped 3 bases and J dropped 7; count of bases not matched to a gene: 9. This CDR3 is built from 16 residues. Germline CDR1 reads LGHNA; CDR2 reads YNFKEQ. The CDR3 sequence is CASSQADRGAGEKLFF. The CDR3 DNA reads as TGTGCCAGCAGCCAGGCCGACAGGGGGGCTGGTGAAAAACTGTTTTTT.

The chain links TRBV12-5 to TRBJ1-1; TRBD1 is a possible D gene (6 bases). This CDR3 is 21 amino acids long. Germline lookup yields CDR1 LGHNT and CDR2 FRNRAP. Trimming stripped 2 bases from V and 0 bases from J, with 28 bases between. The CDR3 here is CASGLMGTRAAEPLLNTEAFF. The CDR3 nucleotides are TGTGCTAGTGGTTTGATGGGGACAAGGGCGGCGGAACCCCTCTTGAACACTGAAGCTTTCTTT. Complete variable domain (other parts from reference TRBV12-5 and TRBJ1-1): DARVTQTPRHKVTEMGQEVTMRCQPILGHNTVFWYRQTMMQGLELLAYFRNRAPLDDSGMPKDRFSAEMPDATLATLKIQPSEPRDSAVYFCASGLMGTRAAEPLLNTEAFFGQGTRLTVV.

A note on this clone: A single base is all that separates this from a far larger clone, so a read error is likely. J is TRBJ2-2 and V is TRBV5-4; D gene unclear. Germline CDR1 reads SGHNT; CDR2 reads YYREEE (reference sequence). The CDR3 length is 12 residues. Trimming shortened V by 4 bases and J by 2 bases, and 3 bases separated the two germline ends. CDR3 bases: TGTGCCAGCAGCCCAAACACCGGGGAGCTGTTTTTT. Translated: CASSPNTGELFF. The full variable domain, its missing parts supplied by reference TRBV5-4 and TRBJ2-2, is ETGVTQSPTHLIKTRGQQVTLRCSSQSGHNTVSWYQQALGQGPQFIFQYYREEENGRGNFPPRFSGLQFPNYSSELNVNALELDDSALYLCASSPNTGELFFGEGSRLTVL.

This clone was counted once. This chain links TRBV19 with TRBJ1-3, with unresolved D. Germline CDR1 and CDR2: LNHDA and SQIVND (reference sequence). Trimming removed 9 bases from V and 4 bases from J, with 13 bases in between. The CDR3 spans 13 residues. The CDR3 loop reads CASATPGGNTIYF. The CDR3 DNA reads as TGTGCCAGCGCGACACCCGGAGGAAACACCATATATTTT.

The CDR3, as DNA: TGCGCCAGCAGCCCAGGACAGGGGAGCGGCTACACCTTC. Protein sequence: CASSPGQGSGYTF. The chain employs TRBV5-1 and TRBJ1-2; 9 nucleotides line up with TRBD1. Germline V gives CDR1 SGHRS, CDR2 YFSETQ. The CDR3 runs to 13 residues. With 4 bases clipped from V and 8 bases from J, the junction kept 6 bases outside the gene matches.

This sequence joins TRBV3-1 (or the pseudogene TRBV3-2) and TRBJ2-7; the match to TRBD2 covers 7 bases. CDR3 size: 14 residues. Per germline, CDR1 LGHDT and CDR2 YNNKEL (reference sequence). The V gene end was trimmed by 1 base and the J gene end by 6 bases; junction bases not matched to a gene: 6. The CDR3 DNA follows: TGTGCCAGCAGCCAAGTGGGGGGGAACTCCGAGCAGTACTTC. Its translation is CASSQVGGNSEQYF.

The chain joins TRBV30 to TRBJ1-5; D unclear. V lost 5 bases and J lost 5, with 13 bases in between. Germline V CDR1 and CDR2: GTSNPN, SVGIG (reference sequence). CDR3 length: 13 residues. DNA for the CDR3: TGTGCCTGGGGAAGACACGGCGATCAGCCCCAGCATTTT. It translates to CAWGRHGDQPQHF.

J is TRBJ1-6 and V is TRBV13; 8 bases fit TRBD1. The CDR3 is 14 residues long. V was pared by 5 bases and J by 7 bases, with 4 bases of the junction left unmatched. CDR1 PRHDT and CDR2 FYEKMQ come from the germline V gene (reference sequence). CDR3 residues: CASSRDRQNSPLHF. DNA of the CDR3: TGTGCCAGCAGCCGGGACAGGCAGAATTCACCCCTCCACTTT.

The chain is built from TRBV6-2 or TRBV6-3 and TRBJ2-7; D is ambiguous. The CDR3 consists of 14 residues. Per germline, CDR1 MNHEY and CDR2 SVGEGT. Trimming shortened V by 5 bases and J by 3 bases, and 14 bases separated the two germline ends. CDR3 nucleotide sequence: TGTGCCAGCAGTCGCCATCCTAGAGACTACGAGCAGTACTTC. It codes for CASSRHPRDYEQYF.

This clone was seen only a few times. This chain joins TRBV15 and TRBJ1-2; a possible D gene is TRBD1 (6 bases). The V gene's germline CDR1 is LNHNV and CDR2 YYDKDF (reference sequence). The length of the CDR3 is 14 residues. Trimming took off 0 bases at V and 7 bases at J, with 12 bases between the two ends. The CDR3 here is CATSREVWGPGYTF. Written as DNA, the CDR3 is TGTGCCACCAGCAGAGAAGTATGGGGGCCTGGCTACACCTTC.

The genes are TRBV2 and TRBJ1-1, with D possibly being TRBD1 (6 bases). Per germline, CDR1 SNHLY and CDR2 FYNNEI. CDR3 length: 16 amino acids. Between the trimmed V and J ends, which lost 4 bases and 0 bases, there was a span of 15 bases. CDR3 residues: CASSVTTDRLNTEAFF. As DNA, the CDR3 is TGTGCCAGCAGTGTAACCACCGACAGGCTGAACACTGAAGCTTTCTTT.

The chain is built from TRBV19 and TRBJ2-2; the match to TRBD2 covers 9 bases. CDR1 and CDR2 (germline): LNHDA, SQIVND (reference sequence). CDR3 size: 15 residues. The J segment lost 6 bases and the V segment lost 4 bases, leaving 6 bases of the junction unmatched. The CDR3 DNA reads TGTGCCAGTAGTAGAATAGCGGGGGTTTCCGGGGAGCTGTTTTTT. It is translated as CASSRIAGVSGELFF.

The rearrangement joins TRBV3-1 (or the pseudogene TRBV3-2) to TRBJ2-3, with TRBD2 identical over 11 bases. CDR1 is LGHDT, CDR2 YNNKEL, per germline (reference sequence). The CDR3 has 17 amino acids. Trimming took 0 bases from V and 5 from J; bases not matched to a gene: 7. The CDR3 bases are TGTGCCAGCAGCCAAGATGGTAGCGGGGGGGCTAGAGATACGCAGTATTTT. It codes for CASSQDGSGGARDTQYF.

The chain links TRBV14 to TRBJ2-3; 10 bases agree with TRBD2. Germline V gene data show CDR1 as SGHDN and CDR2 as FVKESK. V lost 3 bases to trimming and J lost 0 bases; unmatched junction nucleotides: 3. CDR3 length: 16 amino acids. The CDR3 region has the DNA TGTGCCAGCAGCCACATAGCGGGGGGTAGCACAGATACGCAGTATTTT. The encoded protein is CASSHIAGGSTDTQYF.